This record looks at one TCR beta chain sequence and its context. Its binding antigen is unknown. Base qualities were left out, and no much larger clone turns up one base away. Receptor amplification or capture employed PCR. Sequencing was carried out with an Illumina HiSeq 2500. To reduce PCR and sequencing biases, unique molecular identifiers were incorporated into the TCR beta cDNA libraries. Every 1 to 10 million input T cells yielded 500,000 or so cDNA molecules, meaning each molecule approximated one T cell. The same protocol used for the earlier healthy control dataset was applied to prepare and sequence the patient libraries. Within a given batch, samples were prepared together, multiplexed and sequenced on the same HiSeq lane. Per the original workflow: Raw barcoded reads were processed with MIGEC, discarding single-read molecular identifier groups before consensus assembly and CDR3 extraction. Clonotype tables were post-analysed with VDJtools, and diversity was normalized by down-sampling all datasets to the smallest sample size. Repertoire overlap clustering matched CDR3 amino acid but not nucleotide sequences to correct batch-related cross-sample contamination. Starting from the raw public reads, TCRdb applied fastp trimming at Q25, assembled clones with MiXCR and retained in-frame beta chains. Identical CDR3 proteins give one entry, which carries the most common genes and DNA. These V and J calls rely on TCRdb rather than the paper's analysis. In this sample the table shows 800,000 to 950,000 distinct CDR3 sequences, roughly 58% of which occur a single time. Of the sample, around 4.5% falls within the top ten clones.

Taken from cysteine to phenylalanine, the CDR3 has 14 residues. Only the CDR3 part of the read is kept: 42 bases, read in frame from the first base. Trimming accounts for 6 bases at V and 11 bases at J, while the number of junction bases matched to no gene is 12. This sample was included in a study of post-analysis software for immune sequencing data (dated by TCRdb to 2013 to 2016). About the study as a whole: Relapsing-remitting, secondary progressive and progressive-relapsing multiple sclerosis were recorded as disease courses, and subtype annotation was lacking for some patients. The patient repertoires were compared against some twelve previously published healthy control repertoires obtained from donors aged 6 to 25 years. A subset of samples was prepared in parallel using single-end sample barcoding, then pooled and co-amplified after Illumina adapter ligation.

To demonstrate the VDJtools post-analysis software, the study profiled TCR beta repertoires from the peripheral blood of about a dozen young patients with multiple sclerosis. The multiple sclerosis patients were children and adolescents between about 6 and 16 years of age. The investigation overall reported the following: Significantly higher frequencies in patients than in controls were found for roughly 5 TRBV segments, including TRBV5-6, TRBV5-1 and TRBV20-1. Normalized Chao1 diversity was significantly lower in multiple sclerosis patients than controls, suggesting substantial peripheral T-cell clonal expansion. The multiple sclerosis patient group was slightly younger than the control group. Direct clustering with F measure showed strong co-clustering of samples prepared in the same batch, prompting a batch-effect correction.

The receptor comes from a girl aged 5 to 17 with multiple sclerosis. Specimen: blood. Rearrangement joined TRBV12-3 or TRBV12-4 to TRBJ2-5; 10 nucleotides in the junction match TRBD1. CDR3 sequence: CASSRDRGLGIQYF. In nucleotides, the sequence is TGTGCCAGCAGCCGGGACAGGGGTCTCGGGATTCAGTACTTC.